The 22 T cell receptor beta chains reported below all come from one sample, sequenced in a study of cytomegalovirus exposure and HLA in healthy donors. Researchers ran the PCR with 60 Vbeta and 13 Jbeta primers. Measured with immunoSEQ multiplex PCR; TCRdb has only the in-frame clones, and not every one. The sample has 70,000 to 85,000 clones, 62% seen once. Material for sequencing was PBMCs. The receptor set was obtained from a male donor in good health and CMV-seropositive.

V usage is TRBV27 and J usage is TRBJ2-6; no reliable D call. This CDR3 is built from 14 residues. The V end lost 6 bases, the J end lost 4 bases, and 10 bases lay between the germline ends. The germline V gene has CDR1 MNHEY and CDR2 SMNVEV (reference sequence). The CDR3 region is CASSRVGGANVLTF. Here the CDR3 DNA reads TGTGCCAGCAGCCGCGTGGGCGGGGCCAACGTCCTGACTTTC.

The rearrangement links TRBV6-1 to TRBJ1-5, with 10 positions matching TRBD1. CDR3 length equals 14 residues. Germline CDR1 MNHNS, CDR2 SASEGT. V lost 4 bases and J lost 6; bases outside the gene matches: 3. The CDR3 DNA is TGTGCCAGCAGTGGACAGGGGGCGGGTCAGCCCCAGCATTTT. Encoded protein: CASSGQGAGQPQHF.

This clone came up many times. This chain links TRBV5-4 with TRBJ2-7; 10 bases fit TRBD2. The germline V gene has CDR1 SGHNT and CDR2 YYREEE (reference sequence). V shed 2 bases, J shed 1 base, and the junction held 3 bases outside the gene matches. The CDR3 contains 15 residues. The CDR3 region has the DNA TGTGCCAGCAGCTTCAGCGGGGGGGCTTCCTACGAGCAGTACTTC. Translation gives CASSFSGGASYEQYF.

This clone has only a few counts. The chain joins TRBV9 to TRBJ1-2; 8 bases align to TRBD1. CDR3 size: 15 residues. The trim removed 3 bases at V and 8 bases at J, leaving 12 bases unmatched. The V gene's germline CDR1 is SGDLS and CDR2 YYNGEE. CDR3 in amino acids: CASSAKTGEKEGYTF. The CDR3, as DNA: TGTGCCAGCAGCGCGAAGACAGGGGAAAAGGAGGGCTACACCTTC.

The chain carries TRBV28 and TRBJ1-5; 7 bases align to TRBD1. This CDR3 region has 19 residues. The J segment lost 1 base and the V segment lost 6 bases, leaving 18 bases of the junction unmatched. Germline CDR1 MDHEN, CDR2 SYDVKM. CDR3 bases: TGTGCCAGCAGCTCGGACCGGGACAGAGAACTTTCCAGCAATCAGCCCCAGCATTTT. It specifies CASSSDRDRELSSNQPQHF.

The chain combines TRBV10-3 with TRBJ2-7; D is unclear. The V end lost 9 bases, the J end lost 1 base, and 19 bases lay between the germline ends. The CDR3 extends over 15 amino acids. Germline V lookup: CDR1 ENHRY, CDR2 SYGVKD. CDR3 nucleotide sequence: TGTGCCATTGCTTCGACGGCCTCCAGGTCCTACGAGCAGTACTTC. It is translated as CAIASTASRSYEQYF.

This CDR3 is CASSDAAGRTGELFF. The CDR3 bases are TGTGCCAGCAGCGACGCGGCGGGGCGGACCGGGGAGCTGTTTTTT. This chain joins TRBV5-6 and TRBJ2-2; possible D gene TRBD2, 6 bases. The CDR3 extends over 15 amino acids. V was cut by 4 bases and J by 5 bases, with 15 bases left in between. CDR1 and CDR2 from the germline V gene are SGHDT and YYEEEE.

The V and J genes are TRBV19 and TRBJ2-7; 8 nucleotides line up with TRBD1. CDR1 and CDR2 (germline): LNHDA, SQIVND (reference sequence). V gave up 8 bases and J gave up 3 bases; unmatched junction bases: 9. The CDR3 spans 14 residues. The CDR3 region is CASGSGTGLYEQYF. CDR3 nucleotides: TGTGCCAGTGGTTCCGGGACAGGACTCTACGAGCAGTACTTC.

DNA for the CDR3: TGTGCCAGCAGCGGGCTGGGACAGGAAAATTCACCCCTCCACTTT. Protein: CASSGLGQENSPLHF. This sequence joins TRBV9 and TRBJ1-6, with 8 nucleotides matching TRBD1. This CDR3 has 15 residues. The germline V gene encodes CDR1 SGDLS and CDR2 YYNGEE. J was trimmed by 7 bases and V by 3 bases; bases with no gene match: 6.

This chain links TRBV7-3 with TRBJ2-1, with 7 positions matching TRBD1. The ends lost 0 bases at V and 7 bases at J; junction bases unmatched: 6. The CDR3 covers 15 residues. Germline V CDR1 and CDR2: SGHTA, FQGTGA. CDR3 sequence: CASSLTVTGMNEQFF. CDR3 coding DNA: TGTGCCAGCAGCTTAACTGTGACAGGGATGAATGAGCAGTTCTTC.

The chain employs TRBV9 and TRBJ2-1, with 9 bases fitting TRBD2. Trimming took 3 bases from V and 6 from J; bases not matched to a gene: 10. Germline V lookup: CDR1 SGDLS, CDR2 YYNGEE. CDR3 length equals 16 residues. The CDR3 region is CASSGQSGGTPNEQFF. The DNA for the CDR3 is TGTGCCAGCAGCGGTCAAAGCGGGGGGACCCCCAATGAGCAGTTCTTC.

The gene calls are TRBV7-6 and TRBJ2-1, with TRBD1 matching over 7 bases. The J segment lost 10 bases and the V segment lost 2 bases, leaving 14 bases of the junction unmatched. Germline-derived CDR1 and CDR2 are SGHVS and FNYEAQ. The CDR3 loop spans 16 amino acids. CDR3 coding DNA: TGTGCCAGCAGCTTAATTTTTAGGGCAGGGGGTCGAGAGCAGTTCTTC. Translated: CASSLIFRAGGREQFF. The full variable domain, its missing parts supplied by reference TRBV7-6 and TRBJ2-1, is GAGVSQSPRYKVTKRGQDVALRCDPISGHVSLYWYRQALGQGPEFLTYFNYEAQQDKSGLPNDRFSAERPEGSISTLTIQRTEQRDSAMYRCASSLIFRAGGREQFFGPGTRLTVL.

This rearrangement joins TRBV4-3 to TRBJ2-7, with D unresolved. CDR1 LGHNA and CDR2 YSLEER come from the germline V gene. V gave up 4 bases and J gave up 0 bases, with 16 bases separating them. This CDR3 has 16 residues. CDR3: CASSLILGQSSYEQYF. For the CDR3, the DNA is TGCGCCAGCAGCCTCATCCTGGGCCAAAGCTCCTACGAGCAGTACTTC.

This clone was counted once. This CDR3 is also generated by other DNA sequences in the sample. CDR3 amino acids: CASSLGGSNQPQHF. In nucleotides, the CDR3 is TGTGCCAGCAGTTTAGGGGGGAGCAATCAGCCCCAGCATTTT. This chain connects TRBV28 to TRBJ1-5, with D possibly TRBD1 on 5 matching bases. Trimming removed 2 bases at V and 1 base at J, with 6 bases between. This CDR3 comprises 14 residues. From germline, CDR1 is MDHEN and CDR2 SYDVKM.

In its sample, this clone was seen once. The CDR3: CASSEQATNEKLFF. The CDR3 nucleotides are TGTGCCAGCAGTGAACAGGCAACTAATGAAAAACTGTTTTTT. V and J are TRBV6-1 and TRBJ1-4; D is uncertain. The CDR3 loop spans 14 amino acids. Germline lookup yields CDR1 MNHNS and CDR2 SASEGT. V was shortened by 2 bases and J by 0 bases, with 4 bases between the two germline ends.

The genes are TRBV29-1 and TRBJ1-1; tentative D call: TRBD1 (6 bases). This CDR3 comprises 11 residues. Per germline, CDR1 SQVTM and CDR2 ANQGSEA. Trimming cost V 4 bases and J 9 bases, with 12 bases left between them. The CDR3 DNA reads as TGCAGCGTTGGAGGGACAACGCAAGCTTTCTTT. It yields the protein CSVGGTTQAFF.

The gene calls are TRBV9 and TRBJ1-2, with 7 bases that match TRBD1. The length of the CDR3 is 14 residues. Germline CDR1 is SGDLS and CDR2 is YYNGEE. V lost 4 bases and J lost 8; bases outside the gene matches: 11. The CDR3 region has the DNA TGTGCCAGCAGCCCTTCCGGGACAGAGAAAGGCTACACCTTC. Translated, it gives CASSPSGTEKGYTF.

The V and J genes are TRBV18 and TRBJ2-3; 9 bases map to TRBD1. Germline trimming cut 3 bases from V and 14 bases from J; bases unmatched to any gene: 3. The germline CDR1 and CDR2 sequences are KGHSH and LQKENI. The CDR3 contains 11 residues. The DNA for the CDR3 is TGTGCCAGCTCACCGAGGGACAGGGTGTATTTT. Residues: CASSPRDRVYF.

The chain couples TRBV7-9 to TRBJ2-7, with D perhaps TRBD2 (5 bases). Germline values: CDR1 SEHNR, CDR2 FQNEAQ (reference sequence). V was trimmed by 4 bases and J by 7 bases, leaving 23 bases between them. This CDR3 has 16 residues. The CDR3: CASSYFGRGGDGEQYF. Written as DNA, the CDR3 is TGTGCCAGCAGCTACTTCGGCCGCGGAGGCGACGGAGAGCAGTACTTC.

This chain connects TRBV5-6 to TRBJ2-7; D not certain. Germline V gene data show CDR1 as SGHDT and CDR2 as YYEEEE. This CDR3 contains 13 residues. V lost 4 bases to trimming and J lost 0 bases, with 8 bases between them. The CDR3 sequence: CASSPPGSYEQYF. The CDR3 DNA follows: TGTGCCAGCAGCCCCCCGGGCTCCTACGAGCAGTACTTC.

This clone occurred a few times. This chain uses TRBV28 with TRBJ2-1; TRBD2 aligns across 7 bases. Germline V gene data show CDR1 as MDHEN and CDR2 as SYDVKM. This CDR3 comprises 15 residues. The junction had 9 bases not matched to a gene; V was cut back by 6 bases and J by 4 bases. The CDR3 spells CASSIGTSEYNEQFF. The CDR3 bases are TGTGCCAGCAGCATCGGAACTAGCGAGTACAATGAGCAGTTCTTC.

The genes are TRBV7-9 and TRBJ2-1; possible D gene TRBD1, 6 bases. With 3 bases removed from V and 4 bases from J, the gap between germline ends came to 13 bases. The CDR3 runs 15 residues. In germline, CDR1 is SEHNR, CDR2 FQNEAQ (reference sequence). This CDR3 is CASSFGTPLYNEQFF. The CDR3 DNA reads TGTGCCAGCAGCTTCGGGACACCTCTTTACAATGAGCAGTTCTTC.